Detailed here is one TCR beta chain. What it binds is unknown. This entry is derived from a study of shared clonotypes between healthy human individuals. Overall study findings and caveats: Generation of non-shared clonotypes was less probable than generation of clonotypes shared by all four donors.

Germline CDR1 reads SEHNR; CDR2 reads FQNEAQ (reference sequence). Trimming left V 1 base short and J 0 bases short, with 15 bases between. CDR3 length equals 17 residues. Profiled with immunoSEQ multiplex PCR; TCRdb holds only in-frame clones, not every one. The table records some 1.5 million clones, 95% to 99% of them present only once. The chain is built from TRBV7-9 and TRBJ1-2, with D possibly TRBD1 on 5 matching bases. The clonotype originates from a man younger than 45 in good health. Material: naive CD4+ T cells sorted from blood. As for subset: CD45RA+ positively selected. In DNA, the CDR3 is TGTGCCAGCAGCTTAGGTCAGGGTTCCATCCCTAACTATGGCTACACCTTC. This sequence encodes CASSLGQGSIPNYGYTF.